The 21 T cell receptor beta chains below were found in one sample sequenced in a study of identical twins. Using its own MiXCR run on the 5' RACE reads, TCRdb lists one record per CDR3 protein. The table lists around 510,000 distinct CDR3 sequences, 13% to 15% of them singletons, with around 0.98% in the top ten. These records were also assigned to another study, of yellow fever vaccine responses in identical twins.

The sequencing input was CD4+ T cells sorted from blood. These receptor sequences come from a woman in her late teens or twenties in good health.

In this sample, this clonotype turned up a few times. At one of its ends the junction is not consistent with the germline gene, which may arise from a read error. The CDR3 here is CASSLAGGLSYEQYF. Here the CDR3 DNA reads TGTGCCAGCAGCTTAGCGGGCGGGCTCTCCTACGAGCAGTACTTC. The rearrangement joins TRBV12-3 or TRBV12-4 to TRBJ2-7; TRBD2 matches at 7 bases. The CDR3 is 15 amino acids.

This clonotype was observed many times. V is TRBV27 and J is TRBJ1-1; 9 nucleotides align to TRBD1. Germline CDR1 is MNHEY and CDR2 is SMNVEV (reference sequence). The ends lost 5 bases at V and 6 bases at J; junction bases unmatched: 4. The CDR3 is 13 amino acids. The CDR3 DNA sequence: TGTGCCAGCAGTCCCCGGACAGGGGCTGAAGCTTTCTTT. The encoded protein is CASSPRTGAEAFF.

The chain is built from TRBV20-1 and TRBJ2-1, with TRBD2 identical over 8 bases. The V and J ends lost 4 bases and 0 bases, in that order; junction bases with no gene match: 8. The CDR3 has 16 amino acids. Germline CDR1 DFQATT, CDR2 SNEGSKA (reference sequence). CDR3 sequence (DNA): TGCAGTGCTACCCTAGGGAGCGGGAGCTCCTACAATGAGCAGTTCTTC. It is translated as CSATLGSGSSYNEQFF.

The chain uses TRBV20-1 and TRBJ2-7; possible D gene TRBD1, 5 bases. The V and J ends lost 0 bases and 0 bases respectively, with 12 bases between them. The CDR3 contains 15 residues. The germline V gene has CDR1 DFQATT and CDR2 SNEGSKA (reference sequence). The CDR3 reads CSARDRAGLSYEQYF. The DNA for the CDR3 is TGCAGTGCTAGAGATAGGGCAGGGCTCTCCTACGAGCAGTACTTC.

This clonotype was picked up many times. The V and J genes are TRBV5-1 and TRBJ2-2; tentative D call: TRBD2 (5 bases). The CDR3 totals 15 residues. CDR1 is SGHRS, CDR2 YFSETQ, per germline. The V and J ends lost 1 base and 1 base respectively, with 8 bases between them. The CDR3 sequence is CASSLQRKNTGELFF. CDR3 DNA sequence: TGCGCCAGCAGCTTGCAGCGGAAGAACACCGGGGAGCTGTTTTTT.

This clonotype was recorded a few times. This chain links TRBV5-6 with TRBJ1-2, with 10 nucleotides matching TRBD1. The CDR3 consists of 15 residues. CDR1 is SGHDT, CDR2 YYEEEE, per germline. V gave up 4 bases and J gave up 2 bases; unmatched junction bases: 5. DNA of the CDR3: TGTGCCAGCAGCGATCGGGGACAGGGGAACTATGGCTACACCTTC. Translation gives CASSDRGQGNYGYTF.

The chain uses TRBV2 and TRBJ1-2; 10 bases align to TRBD1. The CDR3 is made up of 14 amino acids. Losses at the gene ends were 6 bases for V and 4 bases for J; bases not matched to a gene: 5. CDR1 is SNHLY, CDR2 FYNNEI, per germline. Written as DNA, the CDR3 is TGTGCCAGCAGACTGACAGGGGGCATCTATGGCTACACCTTC. Its protein is CASRLTGGIYGYTF.

The chain is built from TRBV20-1 and TRBJ2-3; D is perhaps TRBD2 (7 bases). Germline V lookup: CDR1 DFQATT, CDR2 SNEGSKA (reference sequence). The length of the CDR3 is 14 residues. V was clipped by 1 base and J by 6 bases, with 14 bases between them. In DNA form, the CDR3 reads TGCAGTGCTAGAGGGGAGGGGGTTCGGGATACGCAGTATTTT. This translates into CSARGEGVRDTQYF.

In its sample, this clonotype was seen a few times. The rearrangement joins TRBV7-6 to TRBJ2-2; TRBD1 or TRBD2 may be the D gene (5 bases each). CDR1 is SGHVS, CDR2 FNYEAQ, per germline. Trimming stripped 3 bases from V and 3 bases from J, with 8 bases between. The CDR3 has 14 residues. CDR3 DNA sequence: TGTGCCAGCAGCTTTGGGACGGACACCGGGGAGCTGTTTTTT. Residues: CASSFGTDTGELFF.

The CDR3 DNA reads as TGCGCCAGCAGTGTGGGCGGGTTCCAAGAGACCCAGTACTTC. This codes for CASSVGGFQETQYF. The gene calls are TRBV10-2 and TRBJ2-5, with TRBD2 as a possible D gene (5 bases). The V gene lost 4 bases and the J gene lost 1 base, with 10 bases spanning the gap. Germline CDR1 is WSHSY and CDR2 is SAAADI. CDR3 length: 14 residues.

This clonotype has only a few counts. The chain links TRBV6-1 to TRBJ2-1; 7 bases are a match to TRBD2. The CDR3 is made up of 15 amino acids. Germline values: CDR1 MNHNS, CDR2 SASEGT. The V segment lost 6 bases and the J segment 6 bases; nucleotides outside the gene matches: 11. CDR3 nucleotides: TGTGCCAGCAGAAAGAGCGGGATAAAGGGCAATGAGCAGTTCTTC. Translated, it gives CASRKSGIKGNEQFF.

This clonotype came up a few times. V and J are TRBV10-2 and TRBJ2-1, with 7 bases that match TRBD1. Germline CDR1 reads WSHSY; CDR2 reads SAAADI. This CDR3 has 14 residues. J was trimmed by 4 bases and V by 6 bases; bases with no gene match: 6. This CDR3 reads CASSRDSGYNEQFF. Written as DNA, the CDR3 is TGCGCCAGCAGCCGGGACAGCGGTTACAATGAGCAGTTCTTC.

This chain connects TRBV6-6 to TRBJ2-5; D not certain. The germline CDR1 and CDR2 sequences are MNHNY and SVGAGI (reference sequence). Trimming stripped 8 bases from V and 5 bases from J, with 12 bases between. The CDR3 length is 12 residues. The CDR3 loop reads CASFGFGETQYF. In nucleotides, the CDR3 is TGTGCCAGCTTTGGATTTGGCGAGACCCAGTACTTC.

The table lists this clonotype with a few counts. V and J are TRBV20-1 and TRBJ2-2; D not resolved. Germline CDR1 DFQATT, CDR2 SNEGSKA (reference sequence). The CDR3 contains 13 residues. Deletions cut 0 bases from V and 4 bases from J, with 6 bases between. The chain's CDR3 is CSARDFFTGELFF. The CDR3 DNA sequence: TGCAGTGCTAGAGATTTTTTCACCGGGGAGCTGTTTTTT.

This clonotype was seen a few times. The chain links TRBV28 to TRBJ2-7; maybe TRBD2 (5 bases). CDR1 and CDR2 (germline): MDHEN, SYDVKM. Trimming removed 6 bases at V and 1 base at J, with 10 bases between. CDR3 length equals 13 residues. The CDR3 DNA sequence: TGTGCCAGCAGCGTAGCGATTTCCTACGAGCAGTACTTC. Its protein product is CASSVAISYEQYF.

The CDR3 is CASSQDPVGSSYNEQFF. CDR3 coding DNA: TGTGCCAGCAGCCAAGACCCTGTGGGTAGCTCTTACAATGAGCAGTTCTTC. V is TRBV4-2 and J is TRBJ2-1; D unresolved. Trimming left V 0 bases short and J 4 bases short, with 16 bases between. Germline V lookup: CDR1 LGHNA, CDR2 YNFKEQ. The CDR3 has 17 amino acids.

This clonotype was seen ten or more times. The chain uses TRBV20-1 and TRBJ1-2, with unresolved D. The V and J ends lost 0 bases and 4 bases respectively, with 18 bases between them. The CDR3 is made up of 16 amino acids. CDR1 is DFQATT, CDR2 SNEGSKA, per germline (reference sequence). CDR3 DNA: TGCAGTGCTAGAGATTTCAAGGTCCCGGTCCTCTATGGCTACACCTTC. Translation: CSARDFKVPVLYGYTF.

This clonotype was seen a handful of times. The CDR3 sequence: CASSVGQGTQETQYF. The CDR3 DNA follows: TGTGCCAGCAGTGTGGGACAGGGAACTCAAGAGACCCAGTACTTC. The gene calls are TRBV28 and TRBJ2-5; 9 positions match TRBD1. The CDR3 has 15 amino acids. Germline V gene lookup returns CDR1 MDHEN and CDR2 SYDVKM. V lost 5 bases, J lost 2 bases, and 6 bases stayed unmatched. Combining the CDR3 with reference TRBV28 and TRBJ2-5 gives the whole variable domain DVKVTQSSRYLVKRTGEKVFLECVQDMDHENMFWYRQDPGLGLRLIYFSYDVKMKEKGDIPEGYSVSREKKERFSLILESASTNQTSMYLCASSVGQGTQETQYFGPGTRLLVL.

This clonotype was detected ten times or more. CDR3 sequence reads: CASSSSGLNTGELFF. The DNA for the CDR3 is TGTGCCAGCAGCTCGAGCGGGCTAAACACCGGGGAGCTGTTTTTT. The V and J genes are TRBV5-5 and TRBJ2-2; possibly TRBD2 for D (6 bases). V dropped 3 bases and J dropped 2 bases, with 11 bases sitting between them. From germline, CDR1 is SGHKS and CDR2 YYEKEE (reference sequence). The length of the CDR3 is 15 residues.

This clonotype was observed at least ten times. CDR3 DNA sequence: TGTGCCAGCAGCGTAGGTATCGGGTTCATAAAGACCCGCAATGAGCAGTTCTTC. Translated: CASSVGIGFIKTRNEQFF. J is TRBJ2-1 and V is TRBV9; D gene unclear. The CDR3 is made up of 18 amino acids. CDR1 and CDR2 from the germline V gene are SGDLS and YYNGEE. V gave up 0 bases and J gave up 6 bases, with 22 bases separating them.

This clonotype has more than one count but fewer than ten. This chain joins TRBV27 and TRBJ1-4; 9 bases match TRBD1. The germline gives CDR1 MNHEY, CDR2 SMNVEV (reference sequence). The CDR3 runs 16 residues. V gave up 7 bases and J gave up 8 bases; unmatched junction bases: 14. The CDR3 DNA reads TGTGCCAGCAAGTTGGGACAGGGTATTTACGGCGAAAAACTGTTTTTT. It codes for CASKLGQGIYGEKLFF.